This T cell receptor beta chain was retrieved from a study of T cell responses to AZD1222 COVID-19 vaccine. General study points: Females made up more of the donors, who were largely white British, and clonal diversity may have come out too low.

A word on this clone: Its antigen is not identified.

This table comes from immunoSEQ multiplex PCR, and its TCRdb copy is limited to in-frame clones, with some not included. The sample holds roughly 150,000 clones, approximately 90% seen once. This clonotype was obtained from an adult who received the AZD1222 COVID-19 vaccine. The material was peripheral blood, obtained 28 days after the second AZD1222 dose.

The DNA for the CDR3 is TGTGCCAGCTCACCCCGGCAGGCGTCCAATCAGCCCCAGCATTTT. Its translation is CASSPRQASNQPQHF. V gene TRBV18 combines with J gene TRBJ1-5; no reliable D call. The length of the CDR3 is 15 residues. Germline V lookup: CDR1 KGHSH, CDR2 LQKENI. Between the trimmed V and J ends, which lost 3 bases and 3 bases, there was a span of 12 bases. The complete variable domain, with remaining parts taken from reference TRBV18 and TRBJ1-5, reads NAGVMQNPRHLVRRRGQEARLRCSPMKGHSHVYWYRQLPEEGLKFMVYLQKENIIDESGMPKERFSAEFPKEGPSILRIQQVVRGDSAAYFCASSPRQASNQPQHFGDGTRLSIL.